The present entry profiles one T cell receptor beta chain with its context. These data originate in a study of blood T cell repertoires in COVID-19. At the level of the study: COVID-19 samples collected from the United States, Italy and Spain covered acute and convalescent phases. T cells, B-cell-depleted T cells, or PBMCs provided the cDNA or gDNA that served as material.

As processed by the authors: Using reference gene primer amplification, nucleated cell counts were estimated. Only in-frame clones appear in the TCRdb table, and some are missing; sequencing was by immunoSEQ multiplex PCR. That table gives V, J and clone size, and the DNA gave D and trimming. Among approximately 30,000 clones listed, over 75% were seen once. From germline, CDR1 is LGHDT and CDR2 YNNKEL (reference sequence). This CDR3 spans 11 amino acids. Trimming stripped 1 base from V and 8 bases from J, with 5 bases between. What was sequenced was peripheral blood. This TCR was sampled from a man in his 70s with active COVID-19. V gene TRBV3-1 (or the pseudogene TRBV3-2) combines with J gene TRBJ1-1, with D possibly matching TRBD1 (5 bases). In DNA form, the CDR3 reads TGTGCCAGCAGCCAAGGGACAGAAGCTTTCTTT. Its translation: CASSQGTEAFF.